A selection of T cell receptor beta chains follows, all from one sample in a study of blood T cell repertoires in COVID-19. The table came from immunoSEQ multiplex PCR; TCRdb's copy has only in-frame clones and leaves some out. The profile shows a few hundred thousand clones, 86% of them singletons. The specimen was peripheral blood. The receptors originated from a young man with active or convalescent COVID-19. Each CDR3 is given with its conserved first and last residue. D genes are given only for firm matches. Not all rows give a size; the values are once, few, many and, for expanded clones, a class.

v_call,j_call,clone_size,d_call,cdr3_aa,cdr3_nt
TRBV6-5,TRBJ2-1,-,TRBD2,CASSWTSGVPNEQFF,TGTGCCAGCAGTTGGACTAGCGGGGTTCCCAATGAGCAGTTCTTC
TRBV3-1/TRBV3-2,TRBJ2-5,-,TRBD1,CASSGEHRGETQYF,TGTGCCAGCAGCGGGGAACACAGGGGAGAGACCCAGTACTTC
TRBV5-6,TRBJ1-1,-,TRBD1,CASTDRGRGNTEAFF,TGTGCCAGCACCGACAGGGGGCGCGGGAACACTGAAGCTTTCTTT
TRBV5-5,TRBJ1-2,-,TRBD1,CASTATGEGGGYTF,TGTGCCAGCACCGCGACAGGGGAAGGGGGCGGCTACACCTTC
TRBV2,TRBJ2-7,-,TRBD1,CASSTPGQGTREQYF,TGTGCCAGCAGTACACCGGGACAGGGGACGAGGGAGCAGTACTTC
TRBV25-1,TRBJ2-7,-,TRBD1,CASSQGTGNEQYF,TGTGCCAGCTCTCAAGGGACAGGGAACGAGCAGTACTTC
TRBV29-1,TRBJ2-5,-,-,CSVARLQETQYF,TGCAGCGTTGCACGCCTACAAGAGACCCAGTACTTC
TRBV7-8,TRBJ2-2,-,TRBD1,CASSLRYQGDTGELFF,TGTGCCAGCAGCTTACGGTATCAGGGGGACACCGGGGAGCTGTTTTTT
TRBV4-1,TRBJ2-1,-,TRBD1,CASSRQGSEQFF,TGCGCCAGCAGTCGACAGGGAAGTGAGCAGTTCTTC
TRBV7-2,TRBJ2-3,-,TRBD2,CASSAIPAGRFNTDTQYF,TGTGCCAGCAGCGCAATCCCAGCGGGACGTTTCAACACAGATACGCAGTATTTT
TRBV4-1,TRBJ1-5,-,-,CASSHKPLAGGDQPQHF,TGCGCCAGCAGCCATAAACCCCTCGCGGGGGGTGATCAGCCCCAGCATTTT
TRBV2,TRBJ2-1,once,TRBD1,CASQGEHNEQFF,TGTGCCAGCCAGGGGGAACACAATGAGCAGTTCTTC
TRBV7-9,TRBJ2-7,-,-,CASSLVSGVHEQYF,TGTGCCAGCAGCTTAGTCTCGGGGGTCCACGAGCAGTACTTC
TRBV9,TRBJ2-7,-,-,CASSALGRGEQYF,TGTGCCAGCAGCGCCCTTGGTCGGGGAGAGCAGTACTTC
TRBV6-5,TRBJ1-2,-,-,CASSYAGTYGYTF,TGTGCCAGCAGTTACGCAGGGACATATGGCTACACCTTC
TRBV6-5,TRBJ2-1,-,-,CASSYEGAYNEQFF,TGTGCCAGCAGTTATGAGGGGGCCTACAATGAGCAGTTCTTC
TRBV12-3/TRBV12-4,TRBJ1-2,-,TRBD1,CASSRTGFGYTF,TGTGCCAGCAGTAGGACAGGGTTTGGCTACACCTTC
TRBV6-2/TRBV6-3,TRBJ1-5,-,TRBD1,CASSYGTGQLIQPQHF,TGTGCCAGCAGTTACGGGACAGGTCAGCTTATTCAGCCCCAGCATTTT
TRBV10-1,TRBJ2-3,-,-,CASSGQGQGRTDTQYF,TGCGCCAGCAGTGGCCAGGGGCAGGGGCGCACAGATACGCAGTATTTT
TRBV12-3/TRBV12-4,TRBJ1-2,-,TRBD1,CASSFTGDGYTF,TGTGCCAGCAGTTTCACAGGGGATGGCTACACCTTC
TRBV24-1,TRBJ1-1,-,-,CATRGRENTEAFF,TGTGCCACTCGAGGACGGGAGAACACTGAAGCTTTCTTT
TRBV7-3,TRBJ1-2,few,TRBD1,CASSPGQGYYGYTF,TGTGCCAGCAGCCCGGGACAGGGGTATTATGGCTACACCTTC
TRBV12-5,TRBJ1-1,-,-,CASGLGQGMDMNTEAFF,TGTGCTAGTGGTTTGGGGCAGGGGATGGACATGAACACTGAAGCTTTCTTT
TRBV29-1,TRBJ2-6,once,TRBD1,CSVEGWKGQGTSGANVLTF,TGCAGCGTTGAAGGGTGGAAGGGACAGGGGACTTCTGGGGCCAACGTCCTGACTTTC
TRBV2,TRBJ2-2,-,-,CASSLAYTGELFF,TGTGCCAGCAGCCTAGCGTACACCGGGGAGCTGTTTTTT
TRBV12-5,TRBJ2-7,-,-,CASGFGYSYEQYF,TGTGCTAGTGGTTTCGGGTATTCCTACGAGCAGTACTTC
TRBV28,TRBJ1-5,-,TRBD1,CASSLGQGNPPQHF,TGTGCCAGCAGTTTGGGACAGGGAAATCCGCCCCAGCATTTT
TRBV18,TRBJ1-1,once,-,CASSATRGQNTEAFF,TGTGCCAGCTCAGCCACTCGGGGTCAGAACACTGAAGCTTTCTTT
TRBV28,TRBJ2-3,-,-,CASSLGLSTDTQYF,TGTGCCAGCAGTTTAGGGCTAAGCACAGATACGCAGTATTTT
TRBV6-1,TRBJ1-5,-,-,CASSEGTSFSNQPQHF,TGTGCCAGCAGTGAGGGGACATCTTTTAGCAATCAGCCCCAGCATTTT
TRBV30,TRBJ2-2,-,TRBD1,CAWRGTGDFPGELFF,TGTGCCTGGAGGGGGACAGGGGATTTTCCCGGGGAGCTGTTTTTT
TRBV7-9,TRBJ1-1,-,-,CASDLRLTVNTEAFF,TGTGCCAGCGATCTACGCCTTACAGTGAACACTGAAGCTTTCTTT
TRBV6-5,TRBJ1-1,-,-,CASSIDGLNTEAFF,TGTGCCAGCAGTATCGACGGACTTAACACTGAAGCTTTCTTT
TRBV11-2,TRBJ2-7,-,-,CASSLHRGGQLYEQYF,TGTGCCAGCAGCTTGCACCGGGGGGGACAGCTCTACGAGCAGTACTTC
TRBV5-4,TRBJ2-3,-,TRBD2,CASSREGGTDTQYF,TGTGCCAGCAGCCGGGAGGGGGGCACAGATACGCAGTATTTT
TRBV7-9,TRBJ1-2,-,TRBD1,CASSILGDRQEKGYGYTF,TGTGCCAGCAGCATCCTCGGGGACAGACAAGAAAAGGGCTATGGCTACACCTTC
TRBV2,TRBJ1-3,-,-,CASRGLWGGTIYF,TGTGCCAGCAGGGGACTCTGGGGGGGCACCATATATTTT
TRBV7-9,TRBJ1-3,-,TRBD1,CASSFGQGAGNTIYF,TGTGCCAGCAGCTTCGGACAGGGGGCCGGAAACACCATATATTTT
TRBV11-3,TRBJ2-5,-,TRBD2,CASSPGSGGARETQYF,TGTGCCAGCAGCCCTGGGAGCGGGGGGGCGCGGGAGACCCAGTACTTC
TRBV5-1,TRBJ1-1,once,-,CASSEGNPGGTEAFF,TGCGCCAGCAGCGAGGGGAACCCGGGAGGCACTGAAGCTTTCTTT
TRBV5-1,TRBJ2-3,-,-,CASSFKPSTDTQYF,TGCGCCAGCAGCTTTAAGCCTTCCACAGATACGCAGTATTTT
TRBV18,TRBJ2-1,-,TRBD1,CASSPYRGSANEQFF,TGTGCCAGCTCACCTTACAGGGGATCTGCGAATGAGCAGTTCTTC
TRBV11-2,TRBJ1-1,-,-,CASSGGPNTEAFF,TGTGCCAGCAGCGGAGGGCCGAACACTGAAGCTTTCTTT
TRBV11-3,TRBJ2-1,-,-,CASSSLSEYNEQFF,TGTGCCAGCAGCTCCCTAAGCGAGTACAATGAGCAGTTCTTC
TRBV6-1,TRBJ2-5,once,TRBD2,CASSEGGLAETQYF,TGTGCCAGCAGTGAAGGGGGACTAGCGGAGACCCAGTACTTC
TRBV6-5,TRBJ1-2,-,-,CASRGDSYGYTF,TGTGCCAGCAGGGGCGATAGCTATGGCTACACCTTC
TRBV10-2,TRBJ1-1,-,-,CASQENTEAFF,TGCGCCAGCCAGGAGAACACTGAAGCTTTCTTT
TRBV24-1,TRBJ2-3,-,TRBD2,CATSDPTSGGPTDTQYF,TGTGCCACCAGTGATCCGACTAGCGGGGGGCCGACAGATACGCAGTATTTT
TRBV11-2,TRBJ2-7,-,-,CASSLNGYEQYF,TGTGCCAGCAGCTTAAACGGCTACGAGCAGTACTTC